This T cell receptor (beta chain) was identified during a study of human T cells and chemical hapten exposure. Study overall: Epicutaneous patch tests delivered 0.01% DPC to the upper back, with evaluation at 6 days.

This clonotype was counted a single time. Time point denoted: pre-sensitization, week 0. Regarding treatment: therapeutic diphenylcyclopropenone sensitization with weekly scalp DPC. Before extraction, the whole blood was not fractionated, and total RNA was taken from it. Individual cDNA molecules in this library carried unique molecular identifiers. Via MiXCR, TCRdb re-called the RACE reads, giving one row per CDR3 protein. The data hold 33,000 or so distinct CDR3 sequences, with approximately 12% observed a single time. The sequence was obtained from a middle-aged woman with alopecia areata. Some clones in this sample may be carry-over from other donors' samples. Sequencing was performed on whole blood, taken in connection with sensitization to the hapten diphenylcyclopropenone (DPC).

This chain's CDR3 is CASIGLTSGRNEQFF. The CDR3 DNA reads TGCGCCAGCATTGGGTTGACTAGCGGGAGGAATGAGCAGTTCTTC. V gene TRBV23-1 combines with J gene TRBJ2-1; TRBD2 matches 13 bases. TRBV23-1 is an ORF for which the function is uncertain. Unmatched junction bases numbered 7, after V lost 7 bases and J lost 7 bases. The length of the CDR3 is 15 residues.